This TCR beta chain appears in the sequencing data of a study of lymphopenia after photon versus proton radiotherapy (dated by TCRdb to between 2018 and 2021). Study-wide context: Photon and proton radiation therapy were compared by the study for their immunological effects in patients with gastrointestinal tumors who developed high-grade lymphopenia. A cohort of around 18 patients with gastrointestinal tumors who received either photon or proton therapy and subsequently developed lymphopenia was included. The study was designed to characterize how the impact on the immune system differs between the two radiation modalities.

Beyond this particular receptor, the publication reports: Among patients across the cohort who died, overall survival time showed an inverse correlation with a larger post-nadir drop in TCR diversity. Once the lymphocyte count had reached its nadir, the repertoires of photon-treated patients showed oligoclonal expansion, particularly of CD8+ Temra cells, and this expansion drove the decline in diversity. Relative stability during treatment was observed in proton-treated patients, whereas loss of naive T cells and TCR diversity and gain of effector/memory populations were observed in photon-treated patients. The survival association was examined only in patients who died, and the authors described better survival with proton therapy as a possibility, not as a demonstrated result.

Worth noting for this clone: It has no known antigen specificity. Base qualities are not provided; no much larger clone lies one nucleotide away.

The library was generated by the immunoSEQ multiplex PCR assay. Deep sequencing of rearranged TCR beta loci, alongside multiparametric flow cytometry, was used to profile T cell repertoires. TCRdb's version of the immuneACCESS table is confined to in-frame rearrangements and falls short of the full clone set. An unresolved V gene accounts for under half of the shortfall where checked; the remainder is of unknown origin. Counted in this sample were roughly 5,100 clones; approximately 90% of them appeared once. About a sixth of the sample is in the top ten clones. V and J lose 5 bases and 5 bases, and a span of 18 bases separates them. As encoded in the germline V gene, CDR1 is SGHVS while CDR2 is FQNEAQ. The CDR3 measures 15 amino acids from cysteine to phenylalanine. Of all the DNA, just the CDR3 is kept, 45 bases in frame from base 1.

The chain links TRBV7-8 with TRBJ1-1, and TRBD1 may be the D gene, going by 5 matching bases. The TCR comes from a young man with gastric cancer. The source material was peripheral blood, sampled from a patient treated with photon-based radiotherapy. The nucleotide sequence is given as TGTGCCAGCAGCCCAGGGTGGGGTATGTCAACTGAAGCTTTCTTT. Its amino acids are CASSPGWGMSTEAFF.